This T cell receptor (beta chain) was profiled in a study of blood T cell repertoires in COVID-19. The CDR3 is made up of 15 amino acids. V dropped 5 bases and J dropped 3 bases, with 16 bases sitting between them. Germline V gene data show CDR1 as SGHTA and CDR2 as FQGNSA. The repertoire was sequenced with immunoSEQ multiplex PCR; TCRdb's copy has only in-frame clones and lacks some. This table holds some 88,000 clones, approximately 86% found once. The V call is TRBV7-2, the J call TRBJ1-2, with a possible D match to TRBD1 (5 bases). This TCR came from a man aged 55 to 70 with acute or convalescent COVID-19. The sequencing input was peripheral blood. This CDR3 is CASSLRRGRDYGYTF. The CDR3 nucleotides read TGTGCCAGCAGCCTTCGGAGGGGTCGGGACTATGGCTACACCTTC.